This TCR beta chain was identified in a study of T cells in localized non-small cell lung cancer (dated by TCRdb to 2019 to 2021). Turning to the overall study: T cell repertoires of some 240 early-stage NSCLC patients were analyzed, with tumors being compared against uninvolved tumor-adjacent lungs. All 240 or so NSCLC patients in the cohort were treatment-naive and had localized lung tumors that were resected. NSCLC patients had a mean age of approximately 70 years, and around 130 were male and 107 female.

Looking up the germline V gene (reference sequence) yields CDR1 MNHNY and CDR2 SVGAGI. Between the V and J ends, shortened by 5 bases and 11 bases respectively, the junction contains 25 bases. The CDR3 covers 15 residues, taking in both the cysteine and the phenylalanine. The kept DNA is CDR3 alone, 45 bases in frame from the first base. TCR beta CDR3 regions were sequenced from DNA using the immunoSEQ Assay. The published analysis was carried out like this. To compute T cell density, TCR beta template counts were normalized to usable DNA, which was estimated by amplifying housekeeping genes. Richness was estimated with the preseqR package, extrapolating to 400,000 templates for PBMC samples and 120,000 templates for tissue samples. Clonality was defined as one minus Pielou's evenness. Differential abundance testing on productive amino-acid clonotypes, with a minimum total count of 5 and an alpha of 0.1, was used to identify tissue-enriched TCRs. The Jaccard Index and the Morisita Overlap Index were used to measure repertoire overlap between compartments. GLIPH grouped TCR beta CDR3s together with public tetramer-defined viral CDR3s, and a viral motif had to include at least three viral sequences and also show V-gene enrichment. TCRdb stores this immuneACCESS table with in-frame sequences only. Part of the clones is absent; in the studies checked, under half of the shortfall reflects unresolved V genes, and no reason is known for the rest. V and J calls and clone size are as listed in that table; D and trimming were resolved from the DNA. Here the sample has approximately 67,000 clones; 80% to 90% occur a single time. The top ten clonotypes cover roughly 14% of the sample.

At diagnosis, peripheral blood, uninvolved tumor-adjacent lung and tumor were collected and were preserved as a mix of fresh-frozen and FFPE material. For TCR repertoire profiling, blood samples were analyzed as peripheral blood mononuclear cells. What the work shows at the level of the full study, not this receptor alone: Uninvolved tumor-adjacent lung showed the highest T cell clonality, higher than tumor, which suggests more focused antigenic responses in the uninvolved tumor-adjacent lung. Because multi-region tumor sequencing was not performed, intratumor heterogeneity could not be ruled out. Longer overall survival was associated with higher blood T cell density, whereas shorter survival was associated with higher adjacent-lung clonality. Because the study design was exploratory, TCR variables were selected using unadjusted p-values without false-discovery rate correction. Of the top 100 tumor clones, a median of roughly 56 were detected in paired uninvolved adjacent lung; approximately 28 were also among that lung's top 100.

The table lists this clone with a few counts. Its antigen is unknown. Per-base qualities were not stored, and no clone one base away is much larger. The clonotype was recovered from a female donor over 55 with stage I lung adenocarcinoma. The chain employs TRBV6-6 and TRBJ2-7; no D segment can be confidently identified. Specimen: peripheral blood, collected before any cancer treatment. This receptor has the CDR3 CASSPIVAGTHREYF. In nucleotides, the sequence is TGTGCCAGCAGTCCCATCGTAGCAGGTACCCATCGAGAGTACTTC.